This TCR beta chain was sequenced for a study of blood T cell repertoires in COVID-19. Among Cohort 3 donors, those recovered had two negative PCRs, clearance, or symptom resolution. Using immunoSEQ multiplex PCR, the repertoire was profiled, and TCRdb retains in-frame clones only, with some absent. The data show under 300,000 clones, around 86% seen once. V dropped 4 bases and J dropped 4; count of bases not matched to a gene: 8. In germline, CDR1 is SGHRS, CDR2 YFSETQ. The CDR3 is 15 amino acids. This clonotype originated in a woman between 40 and 55 years old who had recovered from COVID-19. The specimen was PBMCs or T cells enriched from blood (not recorded which). The V and J genes are TRBV5-1 and TRBJ1-2; 9 nucleotides match TRBD1. The DNA for the CDR3 is TGCGCCAGCAGCCCGCAACAGGGGGCCGGCTATGGCTACACCTTC. Protein: CASSPQQGAGYGYTF.